The entry below gives a single TCR beta chain sequence along with its context. Its antigen is undetermined. The sample belongs to a study of shared clonotypes between healthy human individuals. Study results and limitations: What limited the represented genetic and exposure-history diversity was the small number of donors.

Original methodology: Filtering differed since immunoSEQ provided only junctions, with no quality scores. Libraries were prepared by immunoSEQ multiplex PCR; TCRdb keeps only in-frame clonotypes and omits some of them. V, J and clone size are taken as reported in that table, and D and trimming were inferred from the DNA itself. The sample has approximately 2,000,000 clones; 85% to 95% are singletons. Germline assignment: CDR1 SEHNR and CDR2 FQNEAQ (reference sequence). There are 16 residues in the CDR3. Trimming removed 6 bases from V and 6 bases from J, with 20 bases in between. Positive CCR7 selection of CD45RO-negative cells yielded the naive CD8 cells, and terminally differentiated effector memory CD45RA+ cells were excluded.

This clonotype originated in a man aged 18 to 30 in good health. Some clones in this sample may be carry-over from other donors' samples. The specimen was naive CD8+ T cells from PBMCs. The chain uses TRBV7-9 and TRBJ2-2, with D possibly TRBD2 on 6 matching bases. CDR3 in amino acids: CASSPRAGRSAGELFF. The DNA of the CDR3 is TGTGCCAGCAGTCCCCGGGCGGGACGCAGCGCCGGGGAGCTGTTTTTT. Full variable domain (remainder filled in from reference TRBV7-9 and TRBJ2-2): DTGVSQNPRHKITKRGQNVTFRCDPISEHNRLYWYRQTLGQGPEFLTYFQNEAQLEKSRLLSDRFSAERPKGSFSTLEIQRTEQGDSAMYLCASSPRAGRSAGELFFGEGSRLTVL.